This is a list of T cell receptor beta chains from one sample in a study of T cells in Graves' hyperthyroidism and ophthalmopathy. TCRdb reprocessed the multiplex PCR reads with MiXCR, giving one entry per CDR3 protein. This table holds about 350,000 distinct CDR3 sequences, over 12% found once. Material for sequencing was blood. These receptors originate from a woman aged 55-69 years with Graves' ophthalmopathy. The CDR3 runs from the conserved cysteine through the conserved F or W. The D gene is left open where the match is weak. Not all rows give a size; the values are once, few, many and, for expanded clones, a class.

v_call	cdr3_length	j_call	clone_size	d_call	cdr3_nt	cdr3_aa
TRBV12-3/TRBV12-4	15	TRBJ2-5	many	TRBD1	TGTGCCAGCAGCTACCCCGGGACAGGGGAAGAGACCCAGTACTTC	CASSYPGTGEETQYF
TRBV12-3/TRBV12-4	15	TRBJ2-3	.	TRBD2	TGTGCCAGCAGTTTTAGCGGGCCTAGCACAGATACGCAGTATTTT	CASSFSGPSTDTQYF
TRBV6-1	12	TRBJ2-2	once	.	TGTGCCCGCAGTACGGTGTCCGGGGAGCTGTTTTTT	CARSTVSGELFF
TRBV5-1	14	TRBJ1-5	many	.	TGCGCCAGCAGCTTATCGGGATCCAATCAGCCCCAGCATTTT	CASSLSGSNQPQHF
TRBV27	15	TRBJ2-1	many	TRBD2	TGTGCCAGCAGTACCGGGACTAGCGGATACAATGAGCAGTTCTTC	CASSTGTSGYNEQFF
TRBV27	16	TRBJ2-7	many	.	TGTGCCAGCAGTTTGCAACAGGGAACTGCGATGTACGAGCAGTACTTC	CASSLQQGTAMYEQYF
TRBV2	15	TRBJ2-5	many	.	TGTGCCAGCAGTGAAGCGCGTGGGGCAGGCGGGACCCAGTACTTC	CASSEARGAGGTQYF
TRBV18	14	TRBJ2-7	.	TRBD1	TGTGCCAGCTCACCAAAGGGGGCCTCCTACGAGCAGTACTTC	CASSPKGASYEQYF
TRBV3-1	18	TRBJ2-1	many	TRBD2	TGTGCCAGCAGCACCCTAGCGGGAGGCCTGGGTCTGTACAATGAGCAGTTCTTC	CASSTLAGGLGLYNEQFF
TRBV28	16	TRBJ2-2	many	TRBD2	TGTGCCAGCAGGGGGGCAGCGGGAGGGGTAACCGGGGAGCTGTTTTTT	CASRGAAGGVTGELFF
TRBV3-1	21	TRBJ2-1	many	TRBD2	TGTGCCAGCAGCCAAGAACAATCCCATCACCCCCTAGCGGGAGGTTACAATGAGCAGTTCTTC	CASSQEQSHHPLAGGYNEQFF
TRBV5-5	16	TRBJ2-1	many	TRBD2	TGTGCCAGCAGCCCAAGACTAGCGGGGGGAGGCAATGAGCAGTTCTTC	CASSPRLAGGGNEQFF
TRBV7-8	14	TRBJ2-5	.	TRBD1	TGTGCCAGCAGCCTGTACAGGGGCGCAGAGACCCAGTACTTC	CASSLYRGAETQYF
TRBV7-2	15	TRBJ1-2	many	.	TGTGCCAGCAGCTTAGGGGCGATCGCTGACTATGGCTACACCTTC	CASSLGAIADYGYTF
TRBV11-2	16	TRBJ2-7	many	.	TGTGCCAGCAGCCCACCCTCCACAAGGCCGATTTACGAGCAGTACTTC	CASSPPSTRPIYEQYF
TRBV6-1	15	TRBJ2-7	.	.	TGTGCCAGCAGTGAAGCGGGGGAGCGGGTCTACGAGCAGTACTTC	CASSEAGERVYEQYF
TRBV6-2/TRBV6-3	12	TRBJ2-4	few	.	TGTGCCAGCAGGGGCTCTTCGGCTATTCAGTACTTC	CASRGSSAIQYF
TRBV2	14	TRBJ2-2	many	.	TGTGCCAGCAGTGGTCTAGCGTTCACCGGGGAGCTGTTTTTT	CASSGLAFTGELFF
TRBV7-9	14	TRBJ2-1	.	.	TGTGCCAGCAGCCCGTCGCCCCCTTGCAATGAGCAGTTCTTC	CASSPSPPCNEQFF
TRBV6-9	15	TRBJ2-7	.	.	TGTGCCAGCAGTTACGGGGGAGGGCAGGGGTGGGAGCAGTACTTC	CASSYGGGQGWEQYF
TRBV6-1	17	TRBJ2-7	few	.	TGTGCCAGCATAGAAGGCGGGGTCCTCCGCCTCGATCCGGAGCAGTACTTC	CASIEGGVLRLDPEQYF
TRBV5-1	15	TRBJ2-1	many	TRBD2	TGCGCCAGCAGCTTGGTTCCGCGGGAGAACAATGAGCAGTTCTTC	CASSLVPRENNEQFF
TRBV20-1	14	TRBJ1-1	many	.	TGCAGTGCTAGGTCCCCGATAGCGGACACTGAAGCTTTCTTT	CSARSPIADTEAFF
TRBV11-3	15	TRBJ2-3	many	TRBD2	TGTGCCAGCAGCTTGGGACTAGCCTTCACAGATACGCAGTATTTT	CASSLGLAFTDTQYF
TRBV2	8	TRBJ2-7	.	.	TGTGCCAGCACCGAGCAGTACTTC	CASTEQYF
TRBV19	13	TRBJ2-5	.	.	TGTGCCAGTAGTATCGTACATGGAGAGACCCAGTACTTC	CASSIVHGETQYF
TRBV7-3	15	TRBJ2-3	many	TRBD2	TGTGCCAGCAGCTTTCAGGCGGGAGGTCCCGATACGCAGTATTTT	CASSFQAGGPDTQYF
TRBV7-9	14	TRBJ2-7	many	.	TGTGCCAGCAGCGGGCCGGCGGGATCCTACGAGCAGTACTTC	CASSGPAGSYEQYF
TRBV9	13	TRBJ1-1	.	.	TGTGCCAGCAGTCCTGGGGATGACACTGAAGCTTTCTTT	CASSPGDDTEAFF
TRBV27	13	TRBJ2-3	.	.	TGTGCCAGCAGTTTATCGCTCACAGATACGCAGTATTTT	CASSLSLTDTQYF
TRBV20-1	12	TRBJ2-5	many	TRBD1	TGCAGTGTGGACAGGGGGCGGGAGACCCAGTACTTC	CSVDRGRETQYF
TRBV2	14	TRBJ1-4	many	.	TGTGCCAGCAGTGACGGCAGGGGAAATGAAAAACTGTTTTTT	CASSDGRGNEKLFF
TRBV18	13	TRBJ1-1	many	.	TGTGCCAGCTCACGGGGAATTGGCACTGAAGCTTTCTTT	CASSRGIGTEAFF
TRBV20-1	16	TRBJ1-6	.	TRBD1	TGCAGTGCTAGTTCTCCCCAGGGGGCAAGGAATTCACCCCTCCACTTT	CSASSPQGARNSPLHF
TRBV7-9	15	TRBJ1-4	.	.	TGTGCCAGCAGCCAGGTTGGGGATGCGGGTGAAAAACTGTTTTTT	CASSQVGDAGEKLFF
TRBV7-8	13	TRBJ1-5	.	.	TGTGCCAGCAGCTTAGCGGAAGGAAAACCCCAGCATTTT	CASSLAEGKPQHF
TRBV3-1	14	TRBJ2-1	once	TRBD2	TGTGCCAGCAGCCAAGTAGCGGGAGGAAGGGAGCAGTTCTTC	CASSQVAGGREQFF
TRBV6-1	17	TRBJ1-2	.	TRBD1	TGTGCCAGCAGGGCCCCACTCCCCGGACAGGGTAACTATGGCTACACCTTC	CASRAPLPGQGNYGYTF
TRBV30	13	TRBJ2-2	.	.	TGTGCCTGGGCGCAGGGGGAGGCCGGGGAGCTGTTTTTT	CAWAQGEAGELFF
TRBV19	16	TRBJ2-3	.	TRBD1	TGTGCCAGTAGGAAAATCCCGGGACAGGTCACAGATACGCAGTATTTT	CASRKIPGQVTDTQYF
TRBV30	13	TRBJ1-2	.	TRBD1	TGTGCCTGGAGGGACAGGGGAGACTATGGCTGCACCTTC	CAWRDRGDYGCTF
TRBV19	16	TRBJ2-1	.	.	TGTGCCAGTAGTATAGACTCCACGAGCTCCTACAATGAGCAGTTCTTC	CASSIDSTSSYNEQFF
TRBV6-1	15	TRBJ1-5	.	.	TGTGCCAGCAGCCCGACATTGGAGGGCAATCAGCCCCAGCATTTT	CASSPTLEGNQPQHF
TRBV5-1	16	TRBJ2-1	.	TRBD2	TGCGCCAGCAGCGAGGGACTAGCGGGAGATTACAATGAGCAGTTCTTC	CASSEGLAGDYNEQFF
TRBV5-1	16	TRBJ2-4	few	.	TGCGCCAGCAGCCTGGGACCCAATGGGGCCAAAAACATTCAGTACTTC	CASSLGPNGAKNIQYF
TRBV29-1	12	TRBJ2-3	few	TRBD1	TGCAGCGTGGGACAGGGCACAGATACGCAGTATTTT	CSVGQGTDTQYF